The source of this T cell receptor beta chain is a study of T-cell memory formation after mild COVID-19. The CDR3 loop spans 13 amino acids. CDR1 and CDR2 from the germline V gene are LNHDA and SQIVND (reference sequence). The trim removed 0 bases at V and 15 bases at J, leaving 8 bases unmatched. This clonotype was seen more than once but under ten times. Via MiXCR, TCRdb re-called the 5' RACE reads, giving one row per CDR3 protein. The sample yields around 400,000 distinct CDR3 sequences, 20% to 25% seen once. V and J are TRBV19 and TRBJ2-4; 7 bases line up with TRBD1. What was sequenced was PBMCs or a T cell subset sorted from them (not recorded which). The clonotype comes from an adult woman who had mild COVID-19 (a few samples of this study predate the infection). Cell type and time point are not known. CDR3 nucleotide sequence: TGTGCCAGTAGTATAGATGGACAGGCCCTCACGTACTTC. It translates to CASSIDGQALTYF.